The source of this T cell receptor beta chain is a study of vaccination effects on CD4 cells after COVID-19. Turning to the study itself: Researchers obtained post-vaccine samples at a median of 72 days past the second dose.

Scientists isolated CD4+ T cells after an approximately 10-day culture period ended. Participants received two doses of either the BNT162b2 or mRNA-1273 vaccine. A half-medium replacement with IL-2 medium was carried out on days 3 and 7. Concerning this clone: Its antigen remains unknown.

Germline values: CDR1 SGHRS, CDR2 YFSETQ. J was trimmed by 0 bases and V by 5 bases; bases with no gene match: 3. The CDR3 totals 15 residues. Assay used: immunoSEQ multiplex PCR; TCRdb lists only in-frame clones, some missing. Of 66,000 or so clones in the sample, approximately 80% are singletons; the top ten hold under 2.5%. The chain uses TRBV5-1 and TRBJ1-3; 9 bases are a match to TRBD1. The clonotype originates from a human donor who received a COVID-19 vaccine. This sample comprised CD4+ T cells from PBMCs cultured without peptide, obtained after COVID-19 vaccination. As DNA, the CDR3 is TGCGCCAGCAGGGAACAGGGGGCCTCTGGAAACACCATATATTTT. This translates into CASREQGASGNTIYF.